The T cell receptor (beta chain) under discussion was sequenced for a study of regulatory T cells in long-lasting Graves disease (dated by TCRdb to the early 2020s). The study in broad terms: In the newly diagnosed Graves' disease group, patients had been taking antithyroid drugs for less than 3 months. Persistent Graves' disease patients were compared with newly diagnosed Graves' disease patients by peripheral blood TCR sequencing and RNA sequencing. The study was conducted in China and was registered as a clinical trial. TCR sequencing covered around 13 persistent and some 20 newly diagnosed Graves' disease patients, around 33 samples in total.

Sample time point, as interpreted from the label and publication: newly diagnosed GD, antithyroid drugs for less than 3 months. For both TCR sequencing and RNA sequencing, RNA was extracted from PBMCs using TRIzol. The diagnosis of Graves' disease was made according to American Thyroid Association guidelines. Recruitment of patients was carried out at an endocrinology department in Xi'an, China. Each patient gave 8.5 to 9.5 milliliters of peripheral blood, collected in an EDTA anticoagulant tube. Ficoll Paque Plus density gradient separation was used to isolate PBMCs, and no further T cell sorting was done. RNA quality was checked with an Agilent 2100 Bioanalyzer and agarose gel, and concentration with a NanoDrop 2000. The research as a whole found: TRBV28, TRBJ1-2 and TRBJ2-5 were preferentially used in persistent disease, while TRBV20-1 and TRBJ2-1 were favored in newly diagnosed disease. Only the TCR beta chain was sequenced and analyzed. Because the primary lesion, thyroid tissue, could not be accessed, the study looked at peripheral blood alone. Lower TCR Shannon entropy and fewer highly expanded clones were observed in persistent Graves' disease patients than in newly diagnosed patients, which suggested clonal expansion. The authors acknowledged the small sample size as a limitation that may reduce accuracy. A larger number of public clonotypes was shared among persistent patients (more than 2,500) than among newly diagnosed patients (around 970).

The library came from multiplex PCR. Data came from an Illumina HiSeq 4000. TCR beta libraries were built with iRepertoire HTBI primers and Arm-PCR amplification of CDR3 regions. Before sequencing, the PCR products underwent gel purification. The published analysis was carried out like this. A total of fewer than 70 TRBV and under 15 TRBJ segments were identified across samples and were used for gene usage analysis of CDR3 amino acid clonotypes. Filtered high-quality paired reads were merged into contigs using COPE and FqMerger. Contigs were aligned with BLAST to IMGT TRBV, TRBD and TRBJ reference genes, and CDR3 was defined per IMGT. Clonotypes above 0.1% frequency were classified as highly expanded clones. Shannon entropy was used to measure repertoire diversity, and the Gini coefficient was used to measure V-J evenness. Clonotypes shared by more than one individual were considered public. TCRdb ran its own pipeline on the public reads, namely fastp trimming at Q25 and MiXCR clone calling, and kept in-frame beta chains. For every CDR3 protein sequence, its rows merge into one entry that carries the most common genes and DNA. TCRdb assigned the V and J calls; the authors' analysis was not used. For this sample the table gives roughly 420,000 distinct CDR3 sequences, of which roughly a sixth were detected only once. The ten most abundant clones make up about a fifth of the sample.

Counted from cysteine to phenylalanine, this CDR3 has 15 amino acids. The retained sequence is limited to the CDR3, 45 bases, with the frame set at the first base. The germline V gene sets CDR1 to MGHDK and CDR2 to SYGVNS. The trim is 3 bases for V and 2 bases for J, with a gap of 10 bases between the germline ends. A remark on this clonotype: No antigen is known for it. Within one base of it there is no much larger clone, and no base qualities were kept.

The specimen comprised peripheral blood mononuclear cells (PBMCs), sampled at new diagnosis, from a patient treated with antithyroid drugs. The chain is made from TRBV25-1 and TRBJ1-4; TRBD1 might be the D gene, on 6 matching bases. This sequence originates from a female donor with Graves disease. For the CDR3, the sequence is CASSDIRGTNEKLFF. The sequenced DNA: TGTGCCAGCAGTGATATAAGGGGGACTAATGAAAAACTGTTTTTT.